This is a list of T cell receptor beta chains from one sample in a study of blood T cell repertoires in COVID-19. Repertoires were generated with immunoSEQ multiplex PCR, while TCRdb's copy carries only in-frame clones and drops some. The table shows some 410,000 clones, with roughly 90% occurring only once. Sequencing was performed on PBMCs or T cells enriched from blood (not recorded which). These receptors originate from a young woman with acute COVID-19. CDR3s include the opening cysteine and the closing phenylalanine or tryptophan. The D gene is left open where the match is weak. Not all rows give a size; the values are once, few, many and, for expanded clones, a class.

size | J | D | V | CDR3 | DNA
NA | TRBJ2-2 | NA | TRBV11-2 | CASSSSLPGELFF | TGTGCCAGCAGCTCTAGTCTCCCCGGGGAGCTGTTTTTT
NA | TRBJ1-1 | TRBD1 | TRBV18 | CASSLNRDSEAFF | TGTGCCAGCTCACTCAACCGGGACAGTGAAGCTTTCTTT
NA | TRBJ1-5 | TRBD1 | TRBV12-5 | CASVYGTGGGQPQHF | TGTGCTAGTGTCTACGGGACAGGGGGCGGGCAGCCCCAGCATTTT
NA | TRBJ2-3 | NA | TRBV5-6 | CASNNWGVTDTQYF | TGTGCCAGCAACAATTGGGGAGTCACAGATACGCAGTATTTT
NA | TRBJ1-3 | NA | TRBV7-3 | CASSLQGPGNTIYF | TGTGCCAGCAGCTTACAGGGTCCTGGAAACACCATATATTTT
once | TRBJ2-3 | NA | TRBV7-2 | CASSKGGGNTDTQYF | TGTGCCAGCAGCAAAGGGGGGGGAAACACAGATACGCAGTATTTT
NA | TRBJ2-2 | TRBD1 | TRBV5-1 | CASSLGDRGIYTGELFF | TGCGCCAGCAGCTTAGGAGACAGGGGGATCTACACCGGGGAGCTGTTTTTT
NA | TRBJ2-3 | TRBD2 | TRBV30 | CAWSKKAGGPFIAQYF | TGTGCCTGGAGTAAGAAAGCGGGGGGGCCTTTTATCGCGCAGTATTTT
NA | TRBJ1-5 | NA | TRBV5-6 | CASSLSGTRNQPQHF | TGTGCCAGCAGCTTGTCAGGGACACGCAATCAGCCCCAGCATTTT
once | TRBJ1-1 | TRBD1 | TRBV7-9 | CASLGRGRKTEAFF | TGTGCCAGCCTGGGCAGGGGGCGAAAAACTGAAGCTTTCTTT
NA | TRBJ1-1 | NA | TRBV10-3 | CAISERRGYTEAFF | TGTGCCATCAGTGAGAGGCGCGGGTACACTGAAGCTTTCTTT
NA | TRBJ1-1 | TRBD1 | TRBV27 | CASSFGTGQTEAFF | TGTGCCAGCAGTTTCGGGACAGGGCAAACTGAAGCTTTCTTT
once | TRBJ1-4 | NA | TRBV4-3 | CASSQDHSNEKLFF | TGCGCCAGCAGCCAAGATCACTCTAATGAAAAACTGTTTTTT
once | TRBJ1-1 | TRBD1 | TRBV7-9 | CASSLAGTGMNTEAFF | TGTGCCAGCAGCTTAGCCGGGACAGGTATGAACACTGAAGCTTTCTTT
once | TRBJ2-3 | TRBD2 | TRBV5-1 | CASSIGLAGGSTDTQYF | TGCGCCAGCAGCATCGGACTAGCGGGGGGGAGCACAGATACGCAGTATTTT
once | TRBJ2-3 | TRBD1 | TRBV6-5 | CASRNTGAITDTQYF | TGTGCCAGCAGGAATACAGGGGCCATCACAGATACGCAGTATTTT
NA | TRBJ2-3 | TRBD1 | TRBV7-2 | CASSLDRDRARIF | TGTGCCAGCAGCTTAGATAGGGACAGGGCCCGTATTTTC
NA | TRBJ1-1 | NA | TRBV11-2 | CASSLPPEGAGEAFF | TGTGCCAGCAGCTTACCACCAGAGGGTGCGGGTGAAGCTTTCTTT
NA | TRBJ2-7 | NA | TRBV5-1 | CASSLIPSGKNSYEQYF | TGCGCCAGCAGCTTAATACCCTCAGGGAAGAACTCCTACGAGCAGTACTTC
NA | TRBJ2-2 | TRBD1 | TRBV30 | CAWGRQGLNTGELFF | TGTGCCTGGGGTCGACAGGGCTTGAACACCGGGGAGCTGTTTTTT
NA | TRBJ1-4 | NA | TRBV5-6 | CASSPTGLANEKLFF | TGTGCCAGCAGCCCAACAGGTTTAGCTAATGAAAAACTGTTTTTT
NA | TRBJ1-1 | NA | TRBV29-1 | CSATTGPRSNTEAFF | TGCAGCGCCACTACAGGGCCCAGATCGAACACTGAAGCTTTCTTT
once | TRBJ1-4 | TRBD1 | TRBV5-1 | CASSLAYRGRTNEKLFF | TGCGCCAGCAGCTTGGCCTACAGGGGGCGAACTAATGAAAAACTGTTTTTT
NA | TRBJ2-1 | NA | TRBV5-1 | CASSLAGGYNSYNEQFF | TGCGCCAGCAGCTTGGCCGGGGGTTACAACTCCTACAATGAGCAGTTCTTC
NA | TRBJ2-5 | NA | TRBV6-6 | CASSLVRETQYF | TGTGCCAGCAGCCTGGTCCGGGAGACCCAGTACTTC
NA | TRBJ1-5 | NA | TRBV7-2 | CASSLQGGGNQPQHF | TGTGCCAGCAGCTTGCAGGGAGGTGGCAATCAGCCCCAGCATTTT
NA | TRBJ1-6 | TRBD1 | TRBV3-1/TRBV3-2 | CASSHLNRGSSLHF | TGTGCCAGCAGCCATCTCAACAGGGGTAGTTCCCTCCACTTT
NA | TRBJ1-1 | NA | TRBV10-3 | CAISAQPRRPEAFF | TGTGCCATCAGTGCGCAGCCCCGGAGACCTGAAGCTTTCTTT
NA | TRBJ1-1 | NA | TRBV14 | CASSLQQNTEAFF | TGTGCCAGCAGCCTCCAACAGAACACTGAAGCTTTCTTT
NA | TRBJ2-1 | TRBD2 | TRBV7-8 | CASSLVRGGEPNEQFF | TGTGCCAGCAGCTTAGTTCGGGGGGGTGAACCCAATGAGCAGTTCTTC
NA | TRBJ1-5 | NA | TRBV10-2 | CASGGSTLGQPQHF | TGCGCCAGCGGGGGCAGCACCCTAGGCCAGCCCCAGCATTTT
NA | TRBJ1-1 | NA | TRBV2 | CASSEASRGNTEAFF | TGTGCCAGCAGTGAAGCTTCCAGAGGGAACACTGAAGCTTTCTTT
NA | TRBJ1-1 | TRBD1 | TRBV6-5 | CASSPRGQGNTEAFF | TGTGCCAGCAGCCCCAGGGGACAGGGCAACACTGAAGCTTTCTTT
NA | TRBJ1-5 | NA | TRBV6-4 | CASSPDRGEPQHF | TGTGCCAGCAGTCCGGACCGGGGGGAGCCCCAGCATTTT
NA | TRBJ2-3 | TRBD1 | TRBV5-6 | CASSLDRGFTDTQYF | TGTGCCAGCAGCCTTGACAGGGGGTTCACAGATACGCAGTATTTT
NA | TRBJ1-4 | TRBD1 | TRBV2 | CASITDRGPEKLFF | TGTGCCAGCATTACCGACAGGGGGCCCGAAAAACTGTTTTTT
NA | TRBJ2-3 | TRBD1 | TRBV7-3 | CASSVQGALTDTQYF | TGTGCCAGCAGCGTACAGGGGGCCCTCACAGATACGCAGTATTTT